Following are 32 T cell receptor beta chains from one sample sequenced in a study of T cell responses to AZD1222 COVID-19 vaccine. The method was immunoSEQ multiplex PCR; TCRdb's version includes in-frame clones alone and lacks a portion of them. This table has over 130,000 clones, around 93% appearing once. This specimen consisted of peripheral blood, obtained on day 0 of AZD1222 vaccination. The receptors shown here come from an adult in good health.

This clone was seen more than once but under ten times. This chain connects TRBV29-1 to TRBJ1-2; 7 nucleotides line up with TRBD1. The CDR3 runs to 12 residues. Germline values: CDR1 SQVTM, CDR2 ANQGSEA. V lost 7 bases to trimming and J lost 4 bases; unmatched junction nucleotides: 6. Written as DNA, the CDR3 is TGCAGCGGAAGACAGGGTACCTATGGCTACACCTTC. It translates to CSGRQGTYGYTF.

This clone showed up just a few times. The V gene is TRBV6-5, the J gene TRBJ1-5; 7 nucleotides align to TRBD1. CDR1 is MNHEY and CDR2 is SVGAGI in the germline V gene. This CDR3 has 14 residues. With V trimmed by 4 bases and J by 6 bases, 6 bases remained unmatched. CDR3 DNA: TGTGCCAGCAGTTCCTCAGGGGGGGGTCAGCCCCAGCATTTT. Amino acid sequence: CASSSSGGGQPQHF.

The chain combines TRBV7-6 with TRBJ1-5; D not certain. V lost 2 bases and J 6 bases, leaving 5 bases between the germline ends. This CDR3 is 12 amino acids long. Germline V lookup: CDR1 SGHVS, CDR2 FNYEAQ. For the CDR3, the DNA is TGTGCCAGCAGCTTACCCGGTCAGCCCCAGCATTTT. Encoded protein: CASSLPGQPQHF.

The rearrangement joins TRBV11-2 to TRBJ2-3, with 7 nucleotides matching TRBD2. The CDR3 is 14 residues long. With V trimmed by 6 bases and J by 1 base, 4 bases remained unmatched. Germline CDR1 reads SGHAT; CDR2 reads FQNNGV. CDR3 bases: TGTGCCAGCAGTACGGGACTACGCACAGATACGCAGTATTTT. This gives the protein CASSTGLRTDTQYF.

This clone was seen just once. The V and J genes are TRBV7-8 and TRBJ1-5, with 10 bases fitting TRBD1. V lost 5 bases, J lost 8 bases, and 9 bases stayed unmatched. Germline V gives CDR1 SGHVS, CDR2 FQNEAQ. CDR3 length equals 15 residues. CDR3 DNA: TGTGCCAGCAGCCCGAGGGGACAGGGGTGGGAGCCCCAGCATTTT. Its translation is CASSPRGQGWEPQHF.

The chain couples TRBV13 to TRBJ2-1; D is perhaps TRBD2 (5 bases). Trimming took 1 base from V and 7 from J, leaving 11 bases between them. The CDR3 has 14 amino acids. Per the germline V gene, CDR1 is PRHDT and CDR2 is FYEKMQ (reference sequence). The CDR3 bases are TGTGCCAGCAGCTTAGATGGGAGAAGGAATGAGCAGTTCTTC. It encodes CASSLDGRRNEQFF.

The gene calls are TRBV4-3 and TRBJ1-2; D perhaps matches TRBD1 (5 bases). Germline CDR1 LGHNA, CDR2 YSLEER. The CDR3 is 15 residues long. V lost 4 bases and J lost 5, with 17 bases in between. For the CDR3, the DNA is TGCGCCAGCAGCCCAAACCTCCAGGGAAGGTATGGCTACACCTTC. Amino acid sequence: CASSPNLQGRYGYTF.

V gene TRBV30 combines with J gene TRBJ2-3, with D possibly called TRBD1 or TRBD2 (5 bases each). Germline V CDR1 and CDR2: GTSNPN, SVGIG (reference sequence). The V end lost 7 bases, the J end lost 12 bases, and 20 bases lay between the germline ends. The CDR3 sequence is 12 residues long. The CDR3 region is CAFRNGTKAQYF. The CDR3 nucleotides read TGTGCCTTCCGAAACGGGACCAAGGCCCAGTATTTT.

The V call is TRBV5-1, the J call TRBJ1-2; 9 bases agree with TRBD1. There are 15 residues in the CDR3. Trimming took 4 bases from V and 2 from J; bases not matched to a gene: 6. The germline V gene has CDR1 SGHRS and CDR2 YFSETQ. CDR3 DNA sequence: TGCGCCAGCAGCCAGGGACAGGGCAAGAACTATGGCTACACCTTC. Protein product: CASSQGQGKNYGYTF.

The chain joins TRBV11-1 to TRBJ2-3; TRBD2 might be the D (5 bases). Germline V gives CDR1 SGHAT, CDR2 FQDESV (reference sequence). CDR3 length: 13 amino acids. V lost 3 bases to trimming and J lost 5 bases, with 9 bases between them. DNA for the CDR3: TGTGCCAGCAGCTTCCGGGGTTTAGATACGCAGTATTTT. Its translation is CASSFRGLDTQYF.

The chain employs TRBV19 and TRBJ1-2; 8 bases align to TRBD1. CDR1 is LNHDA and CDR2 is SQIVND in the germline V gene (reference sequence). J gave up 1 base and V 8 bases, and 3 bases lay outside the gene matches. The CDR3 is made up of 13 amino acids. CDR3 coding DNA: TGTGCCAGTGGCGGACAGGGTAACTATGGCTACACCTTC. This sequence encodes CASGGQGNYGYTF.

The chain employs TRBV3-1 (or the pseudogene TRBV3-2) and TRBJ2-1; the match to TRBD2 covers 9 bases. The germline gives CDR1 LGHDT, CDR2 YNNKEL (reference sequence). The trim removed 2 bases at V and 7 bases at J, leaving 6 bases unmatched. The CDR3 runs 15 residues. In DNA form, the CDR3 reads TGTGCCAGCAGCCAACTTAGCGGGAGCGGGAATGAGCAGTTCTTC. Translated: CASSQLSGSGNEQFF.

The CDR3 DNA sequence: TGTGCCAGCAGCTTAGACAGGCTTACGGGTACCCAGTACTTC. Protein product: CASSLDRLTGTQYF. The chain is built from TRBV7-9 and TRBJ2-5; D may be TRBD1 (5 bases). The CDR3 totals 14 residues. Germline V gene sequence: CDR1 SEHNR, CDR2 FQNEAQ (reference sequence). The ends were cut back, 1 base at V and 8 bases at J, with 14 bases in the middle.

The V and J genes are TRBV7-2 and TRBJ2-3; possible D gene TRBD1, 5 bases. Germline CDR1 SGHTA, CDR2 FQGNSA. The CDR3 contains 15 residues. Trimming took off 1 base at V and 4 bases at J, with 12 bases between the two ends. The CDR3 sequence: CASSLGGQKADTQYF. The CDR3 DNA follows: TGTGCCAGCAGCTTAGGGGGCCAGAAGGCAGATACGCAGTATTTT.

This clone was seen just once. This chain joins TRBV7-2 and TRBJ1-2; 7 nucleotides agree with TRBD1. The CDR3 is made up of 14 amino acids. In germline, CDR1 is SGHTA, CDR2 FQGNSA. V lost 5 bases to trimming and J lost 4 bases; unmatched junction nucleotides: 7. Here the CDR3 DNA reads TGTGCCAGCAGCCCGGGACAGCCGTCCTATGGCTACACCTTC. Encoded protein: CASSPGQPSYGYTF.

The CDR3 DNA is TGTGCCAGCCGCCCGGGGACAGGGACAGACGAGCAGTACTTC. This codes for CASRPGTGTDEQYF. The chain joins TRBV6-2 or TRBV6-3 to TRBJ2-7, with 9 bases identical to TRBD1. The CDR3 is 14 amino acids. Losses at the gene ends were 8 bases for V and 5 bases for J; bases not matched to a gene: 10. The V gene's germline CDR1 is MNHEY and CDR2 SVGEGT.

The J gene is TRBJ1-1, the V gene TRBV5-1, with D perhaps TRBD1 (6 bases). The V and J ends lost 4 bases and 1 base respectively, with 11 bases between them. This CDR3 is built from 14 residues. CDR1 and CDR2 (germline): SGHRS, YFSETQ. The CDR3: CASSIPTGNTEAFF. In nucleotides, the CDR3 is TGCGCCAGCAGCATCCCGACAGGGAACACTGAAGCTTTCTTT.

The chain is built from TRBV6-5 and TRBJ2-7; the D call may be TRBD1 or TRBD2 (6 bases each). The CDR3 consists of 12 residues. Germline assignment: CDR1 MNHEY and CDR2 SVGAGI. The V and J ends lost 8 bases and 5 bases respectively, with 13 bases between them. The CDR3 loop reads CASLGGPHEQYF. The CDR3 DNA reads TGTGCCAGCCTTGGGGGGCCCCACGAGCAGTACTTC.

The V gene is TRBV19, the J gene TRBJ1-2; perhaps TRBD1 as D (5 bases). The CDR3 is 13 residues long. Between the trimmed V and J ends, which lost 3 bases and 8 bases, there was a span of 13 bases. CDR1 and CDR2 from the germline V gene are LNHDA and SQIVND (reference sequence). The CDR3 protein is CASSIGTARGYTF. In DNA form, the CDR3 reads TGTGCCAGTAGTATCGGGACCGCCCGGGGCTACACCTTC.

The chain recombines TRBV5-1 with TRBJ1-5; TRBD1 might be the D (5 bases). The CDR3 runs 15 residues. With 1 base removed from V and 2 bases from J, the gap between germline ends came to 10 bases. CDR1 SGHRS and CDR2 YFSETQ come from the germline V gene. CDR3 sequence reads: CASSLTGEGNQPQHF. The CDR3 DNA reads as TGCGCCAGCAGCTTGACAGGAGAGGGCAATCAGCCCCAGCATTTT.

The CDR3 DNA sequence: TGCAGCGAGACAGGAGGTGGAAACACCATATATTTT. This gives the protein CSETGGGNTIYF. The chain uses TRBV29-1 and TRBJ1-3; the D gene is possibly TRBD1 (6 bases). CDR3 length: 12 residues. V was trimmed by 7 bases and J by 3 bases, leaving 10 bases between them. Germline CDR1 is SQVTM and CDR2 is ANQGSEA. The full variable domain, in which reference TRBV29-1 and TRBJ1-3 provide the parts outside the CDR3, is SAVISQKPSRDICQRGTSLTIQCQVDSQVTMMFWYRQQPGQSLTLIATANQGSEATYESGFVIDKFPISRPNLTFSTLTVSNMSPEDSSIYLCSETGGGNTIYFGEGSWLTVV.

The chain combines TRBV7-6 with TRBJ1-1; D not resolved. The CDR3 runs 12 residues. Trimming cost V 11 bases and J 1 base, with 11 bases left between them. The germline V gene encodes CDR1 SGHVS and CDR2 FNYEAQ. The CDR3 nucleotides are TGTGCCCCTGGGGTTCGGAACACTGAAGCTTTCTTT. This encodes CAPGVRNTEAFF.

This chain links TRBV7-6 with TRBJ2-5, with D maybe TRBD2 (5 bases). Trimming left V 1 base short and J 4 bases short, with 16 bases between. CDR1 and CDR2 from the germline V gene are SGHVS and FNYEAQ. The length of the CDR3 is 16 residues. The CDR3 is CASSLGQSRGRETQYF. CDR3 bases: TGTGCCAGCAGCTTAGGCCAGAGTCGAGGGCGAGAGACCCAGTACTTC. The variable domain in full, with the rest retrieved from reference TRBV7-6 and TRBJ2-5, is GAGVSQSPRYKVTKRGQDVALRCDPISGHVSLYWYRQALGQGPEFLTYFNYEAQQDKSGLPNDRFSAERPEGSISTLTIQRTEQRDSAMYRCASSLGQSRGRETQYFGPGTRLLVL.

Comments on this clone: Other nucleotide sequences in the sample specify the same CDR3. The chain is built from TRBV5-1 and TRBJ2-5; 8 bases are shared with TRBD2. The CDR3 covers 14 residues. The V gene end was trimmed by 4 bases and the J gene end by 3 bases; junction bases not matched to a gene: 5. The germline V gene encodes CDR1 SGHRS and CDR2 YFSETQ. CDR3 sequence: CASSLVSGEETQYF. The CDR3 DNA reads TGCGCCAGCAGCCTTGTTAGCGGGGAAGAGACCCAGTACTTC.

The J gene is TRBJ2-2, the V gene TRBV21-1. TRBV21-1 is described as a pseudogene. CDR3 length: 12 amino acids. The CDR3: CASSSNTGELFF. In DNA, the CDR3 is TGTGCCAGCAGCAGTAACACCGGGGAGCTGTTTTTT.

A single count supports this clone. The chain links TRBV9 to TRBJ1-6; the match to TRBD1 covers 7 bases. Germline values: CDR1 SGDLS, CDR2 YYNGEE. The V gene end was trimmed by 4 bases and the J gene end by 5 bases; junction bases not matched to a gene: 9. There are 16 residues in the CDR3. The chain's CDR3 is CASSTRGTANNSPLHF. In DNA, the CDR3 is TGTGCCAGCAGCACCCGAGGGACAGCCAATAATTCACCCCTCCACTTT.

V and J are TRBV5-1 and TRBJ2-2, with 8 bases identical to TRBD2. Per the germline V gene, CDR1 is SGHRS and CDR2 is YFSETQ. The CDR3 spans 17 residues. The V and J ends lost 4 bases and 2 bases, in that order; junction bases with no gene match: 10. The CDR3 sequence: CASSPVGAGVNTGELFF. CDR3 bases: TGCGCCAGCAGCCCCGTTGGAGCGGGAGTAAACACCGGGGAGCTGTTTTTT. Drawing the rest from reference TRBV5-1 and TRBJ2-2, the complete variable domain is KAGVTQTPRYLIKTRGQQVTLSCSPISGHRSVSWYQQTPGQGLQFLFEYFSETQRNKGNFPGRFSGRQFSNSRSEMNVSTLELGDSALYLCASSPVGAGVNTGELFFGEGSRLTVL.

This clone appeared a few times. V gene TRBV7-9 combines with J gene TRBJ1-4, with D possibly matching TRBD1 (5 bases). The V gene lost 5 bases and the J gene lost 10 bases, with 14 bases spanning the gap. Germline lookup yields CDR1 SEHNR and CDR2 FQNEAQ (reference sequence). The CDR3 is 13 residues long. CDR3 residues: CASSPNTGRKLFF. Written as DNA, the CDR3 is TGTGCCAGCAGCCCTAACACAGGAAGAAAACTGTTTTTT.

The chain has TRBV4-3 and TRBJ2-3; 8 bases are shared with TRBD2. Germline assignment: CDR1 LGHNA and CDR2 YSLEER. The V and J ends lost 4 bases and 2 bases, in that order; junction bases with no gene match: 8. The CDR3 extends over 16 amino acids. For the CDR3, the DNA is TGCGCCAGCAGCCTCCGAGCGGGGGCCTACACAGATACGCAGTATTTT. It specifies CASSLRAGAYTDTQYF.

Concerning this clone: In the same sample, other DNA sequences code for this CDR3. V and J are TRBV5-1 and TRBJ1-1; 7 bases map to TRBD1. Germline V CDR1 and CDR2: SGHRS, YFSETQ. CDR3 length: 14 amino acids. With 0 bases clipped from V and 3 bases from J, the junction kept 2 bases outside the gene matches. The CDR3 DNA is TGCGCCAGCAGCTTGGCAGGGGGGTACACTGAAGCTTTCTTT. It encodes CASSLAGGYTEAFF.

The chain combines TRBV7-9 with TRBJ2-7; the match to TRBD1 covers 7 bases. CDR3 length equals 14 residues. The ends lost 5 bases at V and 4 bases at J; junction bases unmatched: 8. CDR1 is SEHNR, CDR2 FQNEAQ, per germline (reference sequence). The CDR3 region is CASSPLDRFYEQYF. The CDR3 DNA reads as TGTGCCAGCAGCCCTTTGGACAGGTTTTACGAGCAGTACTTC.

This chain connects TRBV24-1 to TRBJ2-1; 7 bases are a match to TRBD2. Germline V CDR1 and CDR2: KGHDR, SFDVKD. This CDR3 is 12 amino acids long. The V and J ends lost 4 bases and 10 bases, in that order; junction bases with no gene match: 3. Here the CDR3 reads CATSEASGEQFF. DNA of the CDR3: TGTGCCACCAGTGAGGCTAGCGGAGAGCAGTTCTTC.